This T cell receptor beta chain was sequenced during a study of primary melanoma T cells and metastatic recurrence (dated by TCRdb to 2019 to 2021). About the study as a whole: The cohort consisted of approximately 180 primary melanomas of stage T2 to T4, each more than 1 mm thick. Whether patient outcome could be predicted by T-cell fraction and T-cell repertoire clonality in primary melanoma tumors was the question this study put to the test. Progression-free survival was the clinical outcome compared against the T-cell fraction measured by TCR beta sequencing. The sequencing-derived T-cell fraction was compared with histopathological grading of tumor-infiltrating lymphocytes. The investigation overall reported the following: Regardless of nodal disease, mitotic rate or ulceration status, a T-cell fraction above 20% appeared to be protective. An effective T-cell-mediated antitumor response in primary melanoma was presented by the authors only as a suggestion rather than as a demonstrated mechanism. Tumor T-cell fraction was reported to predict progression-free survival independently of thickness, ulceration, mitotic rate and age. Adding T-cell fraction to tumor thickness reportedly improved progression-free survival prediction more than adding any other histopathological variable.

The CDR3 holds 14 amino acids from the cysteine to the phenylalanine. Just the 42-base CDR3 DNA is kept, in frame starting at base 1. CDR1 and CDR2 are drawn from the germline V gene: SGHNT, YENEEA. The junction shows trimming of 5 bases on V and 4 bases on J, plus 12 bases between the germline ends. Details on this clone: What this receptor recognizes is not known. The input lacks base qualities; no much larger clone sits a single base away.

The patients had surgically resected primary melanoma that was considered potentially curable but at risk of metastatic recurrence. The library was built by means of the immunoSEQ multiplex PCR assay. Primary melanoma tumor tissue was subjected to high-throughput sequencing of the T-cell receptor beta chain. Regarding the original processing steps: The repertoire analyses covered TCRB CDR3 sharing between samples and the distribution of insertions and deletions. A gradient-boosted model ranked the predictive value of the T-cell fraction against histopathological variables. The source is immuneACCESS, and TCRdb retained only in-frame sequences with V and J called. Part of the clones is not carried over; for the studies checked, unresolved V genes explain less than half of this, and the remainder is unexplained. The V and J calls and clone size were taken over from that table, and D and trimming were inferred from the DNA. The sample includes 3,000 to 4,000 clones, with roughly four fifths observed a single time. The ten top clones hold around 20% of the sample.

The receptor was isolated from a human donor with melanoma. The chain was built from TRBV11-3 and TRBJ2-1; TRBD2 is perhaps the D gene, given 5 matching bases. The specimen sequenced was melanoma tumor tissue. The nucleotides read TGTGCCAGCAGCCCTAGCATTTCTTACAATGAGCAGTTCTTC. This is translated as CASSPSISYNEQFF.